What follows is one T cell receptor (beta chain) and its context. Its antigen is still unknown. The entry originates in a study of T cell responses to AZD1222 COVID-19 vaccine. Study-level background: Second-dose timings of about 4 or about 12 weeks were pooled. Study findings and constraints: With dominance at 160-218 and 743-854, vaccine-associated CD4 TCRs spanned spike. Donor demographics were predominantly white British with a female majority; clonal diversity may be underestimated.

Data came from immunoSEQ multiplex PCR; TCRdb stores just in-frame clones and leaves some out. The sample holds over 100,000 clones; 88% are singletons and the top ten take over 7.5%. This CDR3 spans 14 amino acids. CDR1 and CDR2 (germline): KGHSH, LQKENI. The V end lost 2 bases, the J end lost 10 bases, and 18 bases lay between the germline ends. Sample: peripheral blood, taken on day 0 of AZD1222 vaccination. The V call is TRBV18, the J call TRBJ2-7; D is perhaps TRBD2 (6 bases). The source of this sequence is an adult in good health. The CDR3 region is CASSPNGGTLGQYF. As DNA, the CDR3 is TGTGCCAGCTCACCAAACGGGGGTACCCTGGGCCAGTACTTC.